The 14 T cell receptor beta chains given below trace back to one sample, sequenced in a study of CD8+CD57+ T cells in acquired aplastic anemia. Patients sequenced had flow cytometry evidence of CD8+CD57+ cell expansion. Genomic DNA acted as the template from which TCR beta VDJ combination and CDR3 sequence profiling were carried out. Each CDR3 protein gets one entry after TCRdb re-called the reads with MiXCR. The data show 170,000 or so distinct CDR3 sequences, around 52% seen once. The sequenced sample was sorted CD4+, CD8+, or CD8+CD57+ T cells (not recorded which) from PBMCs. These receptors all stem from a human donor with aplastic anemia.

This clonotype has a count of ten or more. The rearrangement joins TRBV19 to TRBJ1-2; TRBD1 might be the D (5 bases). The CDR3 contains 14 residues. Germline-derived CDR1 and CDR2 are LNHDA and SQIVND (reference sequence). The V gene lost 6 bases and the J gene lost 4 bases, with 15 bases spanning the gap. The CDR3 nucleotides are TGTGCCAGTAGCCCACCGGGACTGCTCTATGGCTACACCTTC. This gives the protein CASSPPGLLYGYTF.

This clonotype showed up many times. The chain combines TRBV7-2 with TRBJ2-3, with D tentatively TRBD2 (5 bases). V was shortened by 0 bases and J by 6 bases, with 19 bases between the two germline ends. This CDR3 has 17 residues. Germline assignment: CDR1 SGHTA and CDR2 FQGNSA. The CDR3: CASSLATRPSQGDTQYF. In nucleotides, the CDR3 is TGTGCCAGCAGCTTAGCCACTAGGCCCTCCCAAGGGGATACGCAGTATTTT.

The chain uses TRBV5-1 and TRBJ2-7; TRBD1 matches at 10 bases. CDR1 is SGHRS and CDR2 is YFSETQ in the germline V gene. The CDR3 spans 14 residues. V lost 2 bases, J lost 6 bases, and 5 bases stayed unmatched. The CDR3 nucleotides read TGCGCCAGCAGCTTTCGGACAGGGGGGAGCGAGCAGTACTTC. Translated, it gives CASSFRTGGSEQYF.

The chain combines TRBV19 with TRBJ2-7; 7 nucleotides agree with TRBD1. The germline CDR1 and CDR2 sequences are LNHDA and SQIVND (reference sequence). V trimming: 11 bases; J trimming: 3 bases; junction bases outside the gene matches: 10. There are 13 residues in the CDR3. The CDR3 spells CAAGTAKDYEQYF. In nucleotides, the CDR3 is TGTGCCGCTGGGACAGCAAAGGACTACGAGCAGTACTTC.

The chain combines TRBV27 with TRBJ2-1; D is perhaps TRBD1 (5 bases). The CDR3 spans 15 residues. V was shortened by 6 bases and J by 3 bases, with 15 bases between the two germline ends. The germline CDR1 and CDR2 sequences are MNHEY and SMNVEV (reference sequence). The CDR3 here is CASRPQGWGYNEQFF. In DNA form, the CDR3 reads TGTGCCAGCAGGCCTCAGGGTTGGGGCTACAATGAGCAGTTCTTC.

Comments on this clonotype: One base away lies a much larger clone, so this may be a sequencing read error. The genes are TRBV6-5 and TRBJ2-7; D is possibly TRBD1 or TRBD2 (5 bases each). V lost 3 bases and J lost 9, with 12 bases in between. The V gene's germline CDR1 is MNHEY and CDR2 SVGAGI. This CDR3 comprises 12 residues. The CDR3 DNA reads TGTGCCAGCAGTTATGTGGGGGACGGGCAGTACTTC. This encodes CASSYVGDGQYF.

With regard to this clonotype: A much larger clone sits a single nucleotide away, making a read error possible. V usage is TRBV5-1 and J usage is TRBJ2-7; D is perhaps TRBD1 (5 bases). Germline CDR1 SGHRS, CDR2 YFSETQ. The CDR3 runs 13 residues. The CDR3 region has the DNA TGCGCCAGCAGCTTTACAGGAGCCTACGAGCAGCACTTC. It yields the protein CASSFTGAYEQHF.

This chain connects TRBV7-8 to TRBJ1-5; D possibly corresponds to TRBD1 (6 bases). The germline V gene encodes CDR1 SGHVS and CDR2 FQNEAQ. The V and J ends lost 10 bases and 2 bases respectively, with 9 bases between them. This CDR3 has 12 amino acids. The CDR3 sequence: CATGGGNQPQHF. Written as DNA, the CDR3 is TGTGCCACGGGGGGCGGCAATCAGCCCCAGCATTTT.

This clonotype was detected many times. The rearrangement joins TRBV12-3 or TRBV12-4 to TRBJ2-7; 9 nucleotides align to TRBD1. This CDR3 has 13 amino acids. The ends lost 6 bases at V and 4 bases at J; junction bases unmatched: 4. In nucleotides, the CDR3 is TGTGCCAGCAGGTCCGGGACAGGGTACGAGCAGTACTTC. Translating gives CASRSGTGYEQYF.

This chain links TRBV5-1 with TRBJ2-7; 16 bases are shared with TRBD2. The CDR3 has 18 residues. Germline V gene lookup returns CDR1 SGHRS and CDR2 YFSETQ. V dropped 4 bases and J dropped 3; count of bases not matched to a gene: 10. CDR3 loop: CASSPLGLAGGFDYEQYF. Here the CDR3 DNA reads TGCGCCAGCAGCCCGCTGGGACTAGCGGGGGGGTTCGACTACGAGCAGTACTTC. Filled out from reference TRBV5-1 and TRBJ2-7, the complete variable domain reads KAGVTQTPRYLIKTRGQQVTLSCSPISGHRSVSWYQQTPGQGLQFLFEYFSETQRNKGNFPGRFSGRQFSNSRSEMNVSTLELGDSALYLCASSPLGLAGGFDYEQYFGPGTRLTVT.

The chain joins TRBV19 to TRBJ2-6; tentative D call: TRBD1 (5 bases). Per the germline V gene, CDR1 is LNHDA and CDR2 is SQIVND (reference sequence). This CDR3 has 15 amino acids. V gave up 5 bases and J gave up 0 bases, with 8 bases separating them. In nucleotides, the CDR3 is TGTGCCAGTAGTCTTACAGGCTCTGGGGCCAACGTCCTGACTTTC. This encodes CASSLTGSGANVLTF.

This clonotype showed up just a few times. This chain joins TRBV19 and TRBJ1-1; D not certain. There are 14 residues in the CDR3. Germline CDR1 and CDR2: LNHDA and SQIVND (reference sequence). V dropped 5 bases and J dropped 5 bases, with 15 bases sitting between them. CDR3 region: CASSLQQGSTEAFF. The CDR3 coding sequence is TGTGCCAGTAGTCTGCAGCAAGGCAGTACTGAAGCTTTCTTT.

This clonotype came up many times. The chain joins TRBV10-2 to TRBJ2-7; no clear D. The length of the CDR3 is 14 residues. CDR1 and CDR2 from the germline V gene are WSHSY and SAAADI. Trimming pared 2 bases from V and 2 bases from J, leaving 10 bases between. In nucleotides, the CDR3 is TGCGCCAGCAGTGAGAGGACGGATACCTACGAGCAGTACTTC. It yields the protein CASSERTDTYEQYF.

The J gene is TRBJ2-1, the V gene TRBV5-4; D not certain. Germline V gene data show CDR1 as SGHNT and CDR2 as YYREEE (reference sequence). This CDR3 region has 15 residues. V was clipped by 1 base and J by 2 bases, with 10 bases between them. CDR3 DNA sequence: TGTGCCAGCAGCTTGTGGACGGGCACCTACAATGAGCAGTTCTTC. Its translation: CASSLWTGTYNEQFF.